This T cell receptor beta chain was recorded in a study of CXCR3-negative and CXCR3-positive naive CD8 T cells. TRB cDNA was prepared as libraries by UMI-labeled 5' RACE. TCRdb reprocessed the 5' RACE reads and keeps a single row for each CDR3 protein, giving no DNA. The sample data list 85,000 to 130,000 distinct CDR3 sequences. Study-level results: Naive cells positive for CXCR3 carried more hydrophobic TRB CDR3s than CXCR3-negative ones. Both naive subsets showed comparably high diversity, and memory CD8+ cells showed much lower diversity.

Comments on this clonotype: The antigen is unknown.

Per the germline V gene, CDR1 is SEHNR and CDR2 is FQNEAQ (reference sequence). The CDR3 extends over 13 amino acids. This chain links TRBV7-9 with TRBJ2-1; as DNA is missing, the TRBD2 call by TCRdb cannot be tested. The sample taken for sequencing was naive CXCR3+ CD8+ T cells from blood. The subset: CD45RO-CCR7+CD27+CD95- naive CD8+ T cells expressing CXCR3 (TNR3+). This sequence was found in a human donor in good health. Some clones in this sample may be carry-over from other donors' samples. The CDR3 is CASRPGLNNEQFF. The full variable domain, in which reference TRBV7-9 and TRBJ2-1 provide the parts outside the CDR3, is DTGVSQNPRHKITKRGQNVTFRCDPISEHNRLYWYRQTLGQGPEFLTYFQNEAQLEKSRLLSDRFSAERPKGSFSTLEIQRTEQGDSAMYLCASRPGLNNEQFFGPGTRLTVL.